The 24 T cell receptor beta chains in this list originate from one sample, sequenced in a study of prognosis after radiotherapy for stage I lung cancer. With two-round multiplex PCR, TCR beta CDR3 sequences were amplified from genomic DNA. Round one of PCR was performed, and it used primers specific to each TRBV and TRBJ gene. MiXCR, applied by TCRdb to the multiplex PCR reads, yields one record per CDR3 protein. The sample holds tens of thousands of distinct CDR3 sequences, around 22% seen once. Sequenced here: PBMCs, sampled before or after stereotactic body radiation therapy (not recorded which). These receptors came from a donor over 45 with non-small cell lung cancer.

The chain joins TRBV4-1 to TRBJ1-5; tentative D call: TRBD1 (6 bases). V was trimmed by 0 bases and J by 4 bases, leaving 19 bases between them. There are 18 residues in the CDR3. Germline assignment: CDR1 MGHRA and CDR2 YSYEKL. The chain's CDR3 is CASSQDQGRGKGNQPQHF. CDR3 DNA sequence: TGCGCCAGCAGCCAAGATCAAGGCAGGGGAAAGGGGAATCAGCCCCAGCATTTT.

This clonotype was seen ten or more times. The chain employs TRBV24-1 and TRBJ2-5, with D possibly being TRBD1 or TRBD2 (5 bases each). Per the germline V gene, CDR1 is KGHDR and CDR2 is SFDVKD. The CDR3 is 16 residues long. Trimming took 4 bases from V and 5 from J, leaving 19 bases between them. CDR3 bases: TGTGCCACCAGTGACAGCCGGGCAGGGACGGGGGAGACCCAGTACTTC. Its protein product is CATSDSRAGTGETQYF.

This clonotype has a count of ten or more. The CDR3 DNA sequence: TGTGCCAGCAGTGAAGGGATAGCGGGACGTTACGAGCAGTACTTC. It codes for CASSEGIAGRYEQYF. The rearrangement links TRBV2 to TRBJ2-7; 8 bases fit TRBD2. With V trimmed by 1 base and J by 4 bases, 6 bases remained unmatched. Germline V gene lookup returns CDR1 SNHLY and CDR2 FYNNEI. The CDR3 is made up of 15 amino acids.

About this clonotype itself: One base away lies a much larger clone, so this may be a sequencing read error. The chain combines TRBV29-1 with TRBJ2-3; 7 bases are a match to TRBD1. The CDR3 covers 14 residues. Germline CDR1 and CDR2: SQVTM and ANQGSEA. The CDR3 reads CSVPGGISTDTLYF. The CDR3 region has the DNA TGCAGCGTGCCAGGGGGAATAAGCACAGATACGCTGTATTTT.

As to this clonotype: A far larger clone is just one base off, so this is likely a read error. J is TRBJ1-5 and V is TRBV6-2 or TRBV6-3; tentatively, D is TRBD1 (6 bases). Germline values: CDR1 MNHEY, CDR2 SVGEGT. CDR3 length equals 15 residues. The CDR3 coding sequence is TGTGCCAGCCTCAAAGGGGGAGGGAGCAATCAGCCCAAGCATTTT. Its translation: CASLKGGGSNQPKHF.

This clonotype was picked up many times. The chain is built from TRBV19 and TRBJ1-3; TRBD1 is a possible D gene (6 bases). Per the germline V gene, CDR1 is LNHDA and CDR2 is SQIVND (reference sequence). There are 16 residues in the CDR3. Trimming took off 6 bases at V and 0 bases at J, with 15 bases between the two ends. CDR3 coding DNA: TGTGCCAGTAGACGGGAGGGGGATCCCTCTGGAAACACCATATATTTT. This translates into CASRREGDPSGNTIYF.

This clonotype was picked up many times. The chain couples TRBV20-1 to TRBJ2-1; no firm D call. CDR1 DFQATT and CDR2 SNEGSKA come from the germline V gene (reference sequence). The CDR3 totals 10 residues. V was trimmed by 5 bases and J by 7 bases, leaving 6 bases between them. CDR3 amino acids: CSASLNEQFF. The CDR3, as DNA: TGCAGTGCTTCGTTGAATGAGCAGTTCTTC.

As to this clonotype: A much larger clone lies a single base off, so this may be a read error. The chain joins TRBV6-2 or TRBV6-3 to TRBJ2-2; TRBD1 matches 8 bases. Germline loops: CDR1 MNHEY, CDR2 SVGEGT. After removal of 9 bases from V and 5 bases from J, the junction contained 11 bases not matched to a gene. The CDR3 is made up of 15 amino acids. CDR3 region: CARSQTGGGTGELFF. The CDR3 DNA reads TGTGCCAGAAGTCAAACAGGGGGAGGAACCGGGGAGCTGTTTTTT.

This clonotype has ten or more counts. The chain couples TRBV24-1 to TRBJ2-1, with D maybe TRBD1 (6 bases). The V end lost 2 bases, the J end lost 5 bases, and 15 bases lay between the germline ends. The CDR3 is made up of 16 amino acids. Germline CDR1 is KGHDR and CDR2 is SFDVKD. This chain's CDR3 is CATSDSRGEIHNEQFF. The DNA for the CDR3 is TGTGCCACCAGTGATTCCAGGGGCGAGATACACAATGAGCAGTTCTTC.

This clonotype occurred many times. The rearrangement links TRBV27 to TRBJ2-7; D is unclear. The CDR3 is 13 amino acids. Trimming took 2 bases from V and 7 from J, leaving 12 bases between them. Germline V CDR1 and CDR2: MNHEY, SMNVEV (reference sequence). The CDR3 is CASSLGPAREQYF. CDR3 nucleotides: TGTGCCAGCAGTTTAGGGCCCGCCCGGGAGCAGTACTTC.

This clonotype has a count of ten or more. V is TRBV6-5 and J is TRBJ2-7; D possibly corresponds to TRBD2 (7 bases). Germline V gene data show CDR1 as MNHEY and CDR2 as SVGAGI. Trimming removed 4 bases at V and 3 bases at J, with 19 bases between. The CDR3 is 16 residues long. The DNA for the CDR3 is TGTGCCAGCAGTTTTGGGGGGGCGTCGTTCCGCTACGAGCAGTACTTC. This translates into CASSFGGASFRYEQYF.

This clonotype was counted many times. This chain connects TRBV20-1 to TRBJ1-2; D ambiguous. The CDR3 consists of 12 residues. Looked up from germline, CDR1 is DFQATT and CDR2 is SNEGSKA (reference sequence). Trimming stripped 5 bases from V and 8 bases from J, with 15 bases between. This chain's CDR3 is CSASDRMEGYTF. CDR3 nucleotide sequence: TGCAGTGCTTCCGACCGCATGGAAGGCTACACCTTC.

There are many counts of this clonotype. J is TRBJ1-2 and V is TRBV12-3 or TRBV12-4; the D is unclear. CDR3 length equals 11 residues. V lost 7 bases and J lost 2, with 5 bases in between. In nucleotides, the CDR3 is TGTGCCAGCACGGGGAACTATGGCTACACCTTC. Amino acids: CASTGNYGYTF.

In the case of this clonotype: A read error may be the cause here, since a much bigger clone is one base away. The chain joins TRBV6-9 to TRBJ1-2; TRBD1 might be the D (5 bases). V lost 2 bases and J 1 base, leaving 17 bases between the germline ends. This CDR3 has 17 residues. CDR1 is MNHGY and CDR2 is SVAAGI in the germline V gene. The CDR3 loop is CASSYEIGVEHNYGYTF. CDR3 sequence (DNA): TGTGCCAGCAGTTATGAAATAGGGGTGGAGCATAACTATGGCTACACCTTC.

Ten or more counts support this clonotype. The genes are TRBV6-5 and TRBJ2-7; 10 nucleotides align to TRBD2. The CDR3 has 15 amino acids. Trimming took 4 bases from V and 6 from J; bases not matched to a gene: 9. In germline, CDR1 is MNHEY, CDR2 SVGAGI. CDR3 sequence reads: CASSSYTSGAGEQYF. The DNA for the CDR3 is TGTGCCAGCAGTTCATATACTAGCGGGGCGGGCGAGCAGTACTTC.

This clonotype was seen only once. This may be a read error, as it is one base from a much larger clone. J is TRBJ1-4 and V is TRBV10-3, with unresolved D. CDR1 ENHRY and CDR2 SYGVKD come from the germline V gene. Trimming took off 6 bases at V and 11 bases at J, with 13 bases between the two ends. The CDR3 totals 12 residues. CDR3 coding DNA: TGTGCCATCAGGGACGGAATGGAGAAACTGTTTTTT. It specifies CAIRDGMEKLFF.

At least ten counts were recorded for this clonotype. The rearrangement uses TRBV6-1 and TRBJ2-7, with 9 bases identical to TRBD2. Germline V gene data show CDR1 as MNHNS and CDR2 as SASEGT. V dropped 6 bases and J dropped 1; count of bases not matched to a gene: 4. There are 14 residues in the CDR3. Here the CDR3 DNA reads TGTGCCAGCAGACTCGGACTAGCGTCCTACGAGCAGTACTTC. Its protein is CASRLGLASYEQYF.

This clonotype is medium-sized by share. CDR3 sequence reads: CASSLAGMTGELFF. The CDR3 nucleotides read TGCGCCAGCAGCTTGGCGGGGATGACCGGGGAGCTGTTTTTT. The V call is TRBV5-1, the J call TRBJ2-2, with D perhaps matching TRBD2 (5 bases). Germline V gives CDR1 SGHRS, CDR2 YFSETQ. The CDR3 is made up of 14 amino acids. V was trimmed by 0 bases and J by 5 bases, leaving 8 bases between them.

This rearrangement joins TRBV6-1 to TRBJ2-1, with 7 bases lining up with TRBD1. This CDR3 is 16 amino acids long. J gave up 5 bases and V 6 bases, and 13 bases lay outside the gene matches. The germline CDR1 and CDR2 sequences are MNHNS and SASEGT. The CDR3 nucleotides are TGTGCCAGCAGGGGTTTTGTGACAGGGAGAAACAATGAGCAGTTCTTC. Its translation is CASRGFVTGRNNEQFF.

This clonotype has a count of ten or more. Written as DNA, the CDR3 is TGTGCCAGCAGTGAAGTTATGGGGACCGAAGCTTTCTTT. Residues: CASSEVMGTEAFF. The chain recombines TRBV6-1 with TRBJ1-1; D perhaps matches TRBD1 (5 bases). Germline V gives CDR1 MNHNS, CDR2 SASEGT. V was trimmed by 1 base and J by 8 bases, leaving 11 bases between them. The CDR3 has 13 amino acids.

This clonotype showed up many times. The chain carries TRBV2 and TRBJ2-3, with 7 bases lining up with TRBD1. Unmatched junction bases numbered 6, after V lost 6 bases and J lost 0 bases. Germline-derived CDR1 and CDR2 are SNHLY and FYNNEI. This CDR3 is built from 15 residues. In DNA form, the CDR3 reads TGTGCCAGCAGCGAAACAGGGGCTAGCACAGATACGCAGTATTTT. Protein: CASSETGASTDTQYF.

This clonotype was counted many times. This chain uses TRBV28 with TRBJ1-2; D gene ambiguous. The germline CDR1 and CDR2 sequences are MDHEN and SYDVKM. The CDR3 is 17 residues long. Between the trimmed V and J ends, which lost 2 bases and 2 bases, there was a span of 18 bases. The CDR3 sequence: CASSLDGILYENYGYTF. DNA for the CDR3: TGTGCCAGCAGTTTAGATGGGATCCTATATGAGAACTATGGCTACACCTTC.

This clonotype was found many times. The DNA of the CDR3 is TGTGCCAGCAGACCCTCTGGAGGATTAGAGACCCAGTACTTC. Its protein product is CASRPSGGLETQYF. This sequence joins TRBV28 and TRBJ2-5, with D perhaps TRBD2 (5 bases). Germline CDR1 reads MDHEN; CDR2 reads SYDVKM. V lost 6 bases and J lost 4, with 15 bases in between. There are 14 residues in the CDR3.

This clonotype was recorded at least ten times. The chain joins TRBV5-1 to TRBJ2-7, with TRBD1 matching over 8 bases. Looked up from germline, CDR1 is SGHRS and CDR2 is YFSETQ. Trimming at V came to 3 bases and at J to 5 bases, leaving 4 bases not matched to a gene. This CDR3 region has 13 residues. The DNA of the CDR3 is TGCGCCAGCAGCTCACAGGGGGTCAACGAGCAGTACTTC. Amino acids: CASSSQGVNEQYF.